This T cell receptor (beta chain) derives from a study of T-cell memory formation after mild COVID-19. Overall study context: Clusters were largely donor specific. The study's findings and limits: The study detected some responding clones in pre-infection memory, suggesting cross-reactive memory joined.

With regard to this clonotype: Its target is unknown.

MiXCR, applied by TCRdb to the 5' RACE reads, yields one record per CDR3 protein. The table lists 300,000 to 400,000 distinct CDR3 sequences, approximately 12% of them singletons, with 20% to 25% in the top ten. The CDR3 extends over 12 amino acids. The germline V and J ends were trimmed by 4 bases and 3 bases, with 7 bases remaining between them. Germline CDR1 and CDR2: MNHEY and SVGEGT. The TCR originated in a man aged 18 to 29 who had mild COVID-19 (a few samples of this study predate the infection). Cell type and time point are not known. Sequencing was performed on PBMCs or a T cell subset sorted from them (not recorded which). The chain joins TRBV6-2 or TRBV6-3 to TRBJ2-7; D possibly matches TRBD1 or TRBD2 (5 bases each). This CDR3 is CASSWGSYEQYV. In DNA form, the CDR3 reads TGTGCCAGCAGTTGGGGGAGCTACGAGCAGTACGTC.